This is a list of T cell receptor beta chains from one sample in a study of tumor-infiltrating lymphocytes in primary liver carcinoma. MiXCR was run by TCRdb on the multiplex PCR reads, yielding one entry per CDR3 protein. The table has 55,000 to 65,000 distinct CDR3 sequences, 65% to 80% seen once. The sample consisted of liver tumor tissue from sampling region 2. These receptors originate from a man aged 35-49 years with primary liver carcinoma and hepatitis B virus infection. CDR3s include the opening cysteine and the closing phenylalanine or tryptophan. Each record gives: J gene, clone size, V gene, D gene, CDR3 protein, CDR3 DNA. D genes are given only for firm matches. A row's size may be missing; if present it is once, few, many or a size class.

TRBJ2-7,NA,TRBV12-3/TRBV12-4,TRBD2,CVSSFTGTSGRLGEQYF,TGTGTCAGCAGTTTCACAGGGACTAGCGGACGTCTGGGGGAGCAGTACTTC
TRBJ2-5,NA,TRBV4-3,NA,CASSSGLTGRETQYF,TGCGCAAGCAGCTCCGGACTAACGGGAAGGGAGACCCAGTACTTC
TRBJ2-1,NA,TRBV4-1,NA,CASSPGRWYVQFF,TGCGCAAGCAGCCCGGGACGGTGGTATGTGCAGTTCTTC
TRBJ1-5,NA,TRBV19,NA,CASSPPLPGQPQHF,TGTGCCAGTAGTCCTCCGTTGCCAGGTCAGCCCCAGCATTTT
TRBJ2-7,NA,TRBV6-1,NA,CASREAMGSPFEQYF,TGTGCCAGCAGGGAAGCGATGGGGTCCCCCTTCGAGCAGTACTTC
TRBJ2-7,NA,TRBV29-1,NA,CNVRDDTLEQYF,TGCAACGTACGGGACGACACGTTGGAGCAGTACTTC
TRBJ1-5,NA,TRBV29-1,NA,CSVVGKINQPQHF,TGTAGCGTTGTCGGAAAGATCAATCAGCCCCAGCATTTT
TRBJ1-2,NA,TRBV6-1,NA,CANSLSETTNYGYTF,TGTGCCAACAGCTTGTCAGAGACAACTAACTATGGCTACACCTTC
TRBJ1-5,NA,TRBV12-3/TRBV12-4,NA,CASSFGEGSNKPQHF,NA
TRBJ2-3,NA,TRBV12-3/TRBV12-4,TRBD2,CASSPGTSGTTDTHYF,TGTGCCAGCAGTCCGGGGACTAGCGGCACCACAGATACGCATTATTTT
TRBJ2-7,NA,TRBV29-1,NA,CRANFGTYEQYF,TGCAGAGCAAACTTTGGTACCTACGAACAGTACTTC
TRBJ1-6,many,TRBV7-6,NA,CASAATADSPLHF,TGTGCCAGCGCGGCGACCGCGGATTCACCCCTCCACTTT
TRBJ2-1,NA,TRBV11-2,NA,CASSLYRLGSEQFF,TGTGCCAGCAGCTTATACAGGCTAGGTAGTGAACAGTTCTTC
TRBJ2-1,NA,TRBV11-3,NA,CASSLGVSNSEQFF,TGTGCCAGCAGCCTAGGGGTTAGCAACAGTGAGCAGTTCTTC
TRBJ2-1,NA,TRBV6-2/TRBV6-3,NA,CAIRASSRRDEQLF,TGTGCCATCAGGGCCAGCAGTCGGCGGGATGAGCAGCTCTTC
TRBJ2-1,NA,TRBV6-2/TRBV6-3,NA,CASSPLPGLPENNEQFF,TGTGCCAGCAGTCCATTACCGGGACTGCCGGAAAACAATGAGCAGTTCTTC
TRBJ2-3,once,TRBV5-5,NA,CASSSSFTDKQYF,TGTGCCAGCAGCTCTTCGTTCACAGATAAGCAGTATTTT
TRBJ2-5,NA,TRBV11-2,TRBD2,CASSQTPSGGRETQYF,TGTGCCAGCAGTCAAACTCCTAGCGGGGGGAGGGAGACCCAATACTTC
TRBJ1-2,NA,TRBV12-3/TRBV12-4,NA,CARSLTGGNYGCTF,NA
TRBJ2-7,NA,TRBV6-6,NA,CDSTPAGSSYEQYF,TGTGACAGCACCCCGGCCGGGTCCTCCTATGAGCAGTACTTC
TRBJ1-2,NA,TRBV4-1,NA,CAGCQGDGNYGYTF,TGCGCCGGCTGCCAAGGGGACGGGAACTATGGCTACACCTTC
TRBJ2-1,NA,TRBV19,TRBD2,CVSTSAASGRNEQFF,TGTGTCAGCACCTCGGCGGCTAGCGGGAGGAATGAGCAGTTCTTC
TRBJ2-3,NA,TRBV11-2,NA,CASSIDREDTQYF,TGTGCCAGCAGCATAGATCGAGAAGATACGCAGTATTTT
TRBJ1-2,NA,TRBV28,NA,CASSLTGYDYTF,TGTGCCAGCAGTCTGACGGGGTATGACTACACCTTC
TRBJ1-2,NA,TRBV29-1,NA,CSVGFGRGGYTF,TGCAGCGTGGGGTTTGGTCGCGGTGGCTACACCTTC
TRBJ2-2,many,TRBV4-1,NA,CASSQGQGGELFF,TGCGCCAGCAGCCAAGGACAAGGCGGGGAGCTGTTTTTT
TRBJ1-1,NA,TRBV11-2,NA,CSISPGRGNNTEAFF,TGTTCCATCAGCCCGGGGCGTGGAAATAACACTGAAGCTTTCTTT
TRBJ2-2,many,TRBV5-4,NA,CASRPGANTGELFF,TGTGCCAGCAGGCCAGGGGCGAACACCGGGGAGCTGTTTTTT